This T cell receptor (beta chain) appears in the sequencing data of a study of a mutant IDH1 vaccine in newly diagnosed glioma. Background on the study: Earlier care involved radiotherapy, temozolomide, or both, and the majority received both. Study results and limitations: It was around 93% of patients that developed vaccine-induced immune responses. Pseudoprogression seemed unlinked to shifts in top peripheral T cell clonotypes.

This clone occurred once. Its cognate antigen is unknown. This table comes from immunoSEQ multiplex PCR, and its TCRdb copy is limited to in-frame clones, with some not included. Of 98,000 or so clones detected, about 90% appear once; the ten largest clones hold less than 0.65%. This CDR3 region has 17 residues. After removal of 5 bases from V and 2 bases from J, the junction contained 7 bases not matched to a gene. The germline CDR1 and CDR2 sequences are SGHTA and FQGNSA. As for time point: baseline, week 1 (first vaccination visit). The treatment is: pre-vaccination baseline after standard-of-care therapy. The study enrolled donors with new WHO grade 3 or 4 IDH1-mutant, ATRX-lost astrocytomas.

This TCR came from a woman aged 50 to 65 with glioma. The source material was PBMCs, sampled from a glioma patient treated with radiotherapy, temozolomide or both. The rearrangement uses TRBV7-2 and TRBJ1-6, with 9 positions matching TRBD1. CDR3 amino acids: CASSPMDRGTYNSPLHF. For the CDR3, the DNA is TGTGCCAGCAGCCCCATGGACAGGGGCACCTATAATTCACCCCTCCACTTT.